This is a list of T cell receptor beta chains from one sample in a study of T cells in narcolepsy. Assay: immunoSEQ multiplex PCR; the TCRdb copy retains only in-frame clones and omits some. In the table there are tens of thousands of clones, 84% of which are singletons. Input material: CD45RA- memory CD4+ T cells from PBMCs. The source is a human donor with narcolepsy. Each CDR3 is given with its conserved first and last residue. Fields, in order: D gene, V gene, clone size, J gene, CDR3 protein, CDR3 DNA. D genes are given only for firm matches. A clone size is listed for some rows: how often the clone was seen (once, few, many), or a class if it is expanded.

.,TRBV7-2,.,TRBJ1-3,CASSSTSGNTIYF,TGTGCCAGCAGCTCGACGAGCGGAAACACCATATATTTT
TRBD2,TRBV7-9,once,TRBJ2-5,CASIDTTSGGLRQEAQYF,TGTGCCAGCATCGATACGACTAGCGGGGGACTTAGGCAAGAGGCCCAGTACTTC
.,TRBV30,few,TRBJ2-5,CAWSVGQEGTQYF,TGTGCCTGGAGTGTTGGGCAAGAGGGGACCCAGTACTTC
.,TRBV25-1,.,TRBJ2-3,CACRGPSSTDTQYF,TGTGCCTGCAGGGGCCCTTCTAGCACAGATACGCAGTATTTT
.,TRBV6-6,.,TRBJ2-7,CASSPTGYEQYF,TGTGCCAGCAGCCCGACAGGCTACGAGCAGTACTTC
TRBD1,TRBV5-1,.,TRBJ1-6,CASSSGTGGGLGSPLHF,TGCGCCAGCAGCTCGGGGACAGGGGGCGGGCTTGGTTCACCCCTCCACTTT
TRBD2,TRBV5-1,.,TRBJ2-5,CASRASGGEQETQYF,TGCGCCAGCAGAGCTAGCGGGGGTGAACAAGAGACCCAGTACTTC
.,TRBV25-1,.,TRBJ2-1,CASSRAFNEQFF,TGTGCCAGCAGTCGAGCCTTCAATGAGCAGTTCTTC
.,TRBV28,.,TRBJ2-7,CASSLPPPYEQYF,TGTGCCAGCAGTTTACCCCCACCCTACGAGCAGTACTTC
.,TRBV28,.,TRBJ2-7,CASSFGPESSYEQYF,TGTGCCAGCAGTTTTGGGCCGGAAAGCTCCTACGAGCAGTACTTC
TRBD1,TRBV18,.,TRBJ1-6,CASSQGQGADSPLHF,TGTGCCAGCTCACAAGGACAGGGAGCTGATTCACCCCTCCACTTT
TRBD1,TRBV7-9,.,TRBJ2-5,CASSRDRQETQYF,TGTGCCAGCAGCCGGGACAGGCAAGAGACCCAGTACTTC
TRBD1,TRBV5-4,.,TRBJ2-2,CASARGTGTNTGELFF,TGTGCCAGCGCCAGGGGGACAGGCACGAACACCGGGGAGCTGTTTTTT
TRBD1,TRBV5-1,.,TRBJ2-2,CASSLEDRAGELFF,TGCGCCAGCAGCTTGGAGGACAGGGCCGGGGAGCTGTTTTTT
.,TRBV19,.,TRBJ1-1,CASSIPNGGTAEAFF,TGTGCCAGTAGTATCCCCAATGGGGGTACAGCTGAAGCTTTCTTT
TRBD2,TRBV7-8,once,TRBJ2-3,CASSLGASGGQTDTQYF,TGTGCCAGCAGCTTAGGAGCTAGCGGGGGGCAAACAGATACGCAGTATTTT
.,TRBV11-1,.,TRBJ1-5,CASSSNYSNQPQHF,TGTGCCAGCAGCTCTAATTATAGCAATCAGCCCCAGCATTTT
TRBD1,TRBV15,.,TRBJ1-1,CATSDRTGGSRLAFF,TGTGCCACCAGCGACCGGACAGGGGGCTCGAGGTTGGCTTTCTTT
.,TRBV14,.,TRBJ1-3,CASTEGYYSGNTIYF,TGTGCCAGCACGGAGGGTTACTACTCTGGAAACACCATATATTTT
.,TRBV19,.,TRBJ1-3,CASRDASSGNTIYF,TGTGCCAGTAGAGACGCAAGCTCTGGAAACACCATATATTTT